These T cell receptor beta chains were read from a single sample in a study of blood T cell repertoires in COVID-19. Produced via immunoSEQ multiplex PCR; TCRdb's table is partial and in-frame only. The sample lists roughly 43,000 clones, about 90% seen once, with more than 15% in the top ten. Sequences were obtained from peripheral blood. The origin of the receptors is a human donor in a cohort sampled during active COVID-19. Both conserved end residues are part of each CDR3. The order of the fields is J gene, clone size, V gene, D gene, CDR3 DNA, CDR3 protein. A D gene is named only where the DNA matches it firmly. Size is stated for part of the rows, as once, few or many counts, or as a class when the clone is expanded.

>TRBJ2-7|once|TRBV2|NA
TGTGCCACCCAAACAGGGGGGGGCTACGAGCAGTACTTC
CATQTGGGYEQYF
>TRBJ2-2|NA|TRBV6-2/TRBV6-3|TRBD2
TGTGCCAGCAGCCGAGCGGGGGAGGCCGGGGAGCTGTTTTTT
CASSRAGEAGELFF
>TRBJ1-5|once|TRBV2|TRBD1
TGTGCCAGCAGCTCTTATAGGACAGGGGACAATCAGCCCCAGCATTTT
CASSSYRTGDNQPQHF
>TRBJ1-1|NA|TRBV5-1|NA
TGCGCCAGCAGCTCACTTCAGGTGAACACTGAAGCTTTCTTT
CASSSLQVNTEAFF
>TRBJ2-2|NA|TRBV27|TRBD2
TGTGCCAGCAGTCAGGCTAGCGGGAACACCGGGGAGCTGTTTTTT
CASSQASGNTGELFF
>TRBJ1-3|NA|TRBV7-2|TRBD1
TGTGCCAGCAGCCCCCGACAGGGCTCTGGAAACACCATATATTTT
CASSPRQGSGNTIYF
>TRBJ2-2|NA|TRBV7-9|NA
TGTGCCAGCAGCGGGGAGTCCGGGGAGCTGTTTTTT
CASSGESGELFF
>TRBJ1-1|NA|TRBV6-6|NA
TGTGCCAGCCTGACGGGGGTTAACACTGAAGCTTTCTTT
CASLTGVNTEAFF
>TRBJ2-7|NA|TRBV7-2|NA
TGTGCCAGCAGCGGCGAGAGGGCCCCCTACGAGCAGTACTTC
CASSGERAPYEQYF
>TRBJ1-5|NA|TRBV5-6|TRBD1
TGTGCCAGCAGCGCCGGGACAGGGTATAGCAATCAGCCCCAGCATTTT
CASSAGTGYSNQPQHF
>TRBJ1-5|few|TRBV27|NA
TGTGCCAGCCGCAGTGGCAATCAGCCCCAGCATTTT
CASRSGNQPQHF
>TRBJ2-5|NA|TRBV6-2/TRBV6-3|NA
TGTGCCAGCAGTTCCAGGAGGGCGACAGGGTTACCGCAAGAGACCCAGTACTTC
CASSSRRATGLPQETQYF
>TRBJ1-1|NA|TRBV18|NA
TGTGCCAGCTCACCCCCCTCCAGGTCCAACACTGAAGCTTTCTTT
CASSPPSRSNTEAFF
>TRBJ2-7|NA|TRBV13|TRBD2
TGTGCCAGCAGCTTAGCGGGAGGGCCTGAGTACGAGCAGTACTTC
CASSLAGGPEYEQYF
>TRBJ2-7|NA|TRBV9|NA
TGTGCCAGCAGCGCCCGGGTTAGCGACCCCTACGAGCAGTACTTC
CASSARVSDPYEQYF
>TRBJ2-5|NA|TRBV5-4|NA
TGTGCCAGCAGCCTTGGCCAGGGTCGACTTGAGACCCAGTACTTC
CASSLGQGRLETQYF
>TRBJ1-5|NA|TRBV10-3|NA
TGTGCCATCAGTGAAGGAGGGGCAAGTGTCAATCTGCCCCAGCATTTT
CAISEGGASVNLPQHF
>TRBJ1-6|medium-sized|TRBV7-9|NA
TGTGCCAGCAGCACTCACGACCAAGGGGGTGCAGGTTCACCCCTCCACTTT
CASSTHDQGGAGSPLHF
>TRBJ1-5|few|TRBV11-2|NA
TGTGCCAGCAGTCTGGAGTCGTGGACAGCGAATAATCAGCCCCAGCATTTT
CASSLESWTANNQPQHF
>TRBJ2-5|NA|TRBV7-9|TRBD2
TGTGCCAGCAGCAACGGACTAGCGGGGGGCCAAAGGAGTCGAGAGACCCAGTACTTC
CASSNGLAGGQRSRETQYF
>TRBJ1-5|NA|TRBV5-6|NA
TGTGCCAGCAGCTTTTGGGGGGGCTATGAGCCCCAGCATTTT
CASSFWGGYEPQHF
>TRBJ1-1|NA|TRBV7-3|NA
TGTGCCAGCAGCTTAAGCGGGGGCGCAGGTGAAGCTTTCTTT
CASSLSGGAGEAFF
>TRBJ1-5|NA|TRBV24-1|NA
TGTGCCACCAGTGAGCGGCGGGGCTTTAGCAATCAGCCCCAGCATTTT
CATSERRGFSNQPQHF
>TRBJ2-6|NA|TRBV28|NA
TGTGCCAGCAGTTTCCTCTCTGGGGCCAACGTCCTGACTTTC
CASSFLSGANVLTF
>TRBJ2-7|few|TRBV9|NA
TGTGCCAGCAGCGTAGGTAGCTCCTACGAGCAGTACTTC
CASSVGSSYEQYF
>TRBJ2-7|NA|TRBV29-1|NA
TGCAGCGTTGTGGAGTCAGCCGACGAGCAGTACTTC
CSVVESADEQYF
>TRBJ1-6|NA|TRBV9|NA
TGTGCCAGCAGCGCCCTAGACAGTAATTCACCCCTCCACTTT
CASSALDSNSPLHF
>TRBJ2-3|NA|TRBV5-1|TRBD2
TGCGCCAGCAGCTTGGGGGAGGGCATTAGCACAGATACGCAGTATTTT
CASSLGEGISTDTQYF
>TRBJ2-1|NA|TRBV20-1|TRBD1
TGCAGTGCTAGTGGGACAGGGCAACATTACAATGAGCAGTTCTTC
CSASGTGQHYNEQFF
>TRBJ1-3|NA|TRBV30|NA
TGTGCCTGGAGTGTTCTCTCTGGAAACACCATATATTTT
CAWSVLSGNTIYF
>TRBJ2-7|NA|TRBV7-6|TRBD2
TGTGCCAGCAGCAAAGGAGCGGGAGATTCCTACGAGCAGTACTTC
CASSKGAGDSYEQYF
>TRBJ2-3|NA|TRBV28|TRBD1
TGTGCCAGCAGTTTAACAGGGGGGCCAGATACGCAGTATTTT
CASSLTGGPDTQYF
>TRBJ2-7|NA|TRBV15|NA
TGTGCCACCAGCAGAGACCCGACAGATTTCTACGAGCAGTACTTC
CATSRDPTDFYEQYF
>TRBJ2-7|NA|TRBV6-2/TRBV6-3|NA
TGTGCCAGCAGTCGCGACACCGAGCAGTACTTC
CASSRDTEQYF
>TRBJ2-7|NA|TRBV30|NA
TGTGCCTGGAGTCACGGGTCCCCCTACGAGCAGTACTTC
CAWSHGSPYEQYF
>TRBJ1-2|NA|TRBV21-1|NA
TGTGCCAGCAGCAAAGGGTTAGGGGGCGTACCTTTTGACTATGGCTACACCTTC
CASSKGLGGVPFDYGYTF
>TRBJ2-1|NA|TRBV29-1|TRBD2
TGCAGCGTCCTGGGACTAGCGGACAGCTCCTACAATGAGCAGTTCTTC
CSVLGLADSSYNEQFF
>TRBJ2-7|NA|TRBV9|NA
TGTGCCAGCAGCGTAGGAGTAGCCTTCGAGCAGTACTTC
CASSVGVAFEQYF
>TRBJ1-1|NA|TRBV6-4|NA
TGTGCCAGCAGTCAGGAAGAGGGCAGCACTGAAGCTTTCTTT
CASSQEEGSTEAFF
>TRBJ2-7|NA|TRBV10-1|TRBD1
TGCGCCAGTAATACCGGGACAGGGTGGTACGAGCAGTACTTC
CASNTGTGWYEQYF
>TRBJ1-2|NA|TRBV5-1|TRBD1
TGCGCCAGCAGCGGGACAGGGACAGACTATGGCTACACCTTC
CASSGTGTDYGYTF
>TRBJ2-3|NA|TRBV9|TRBD2
TGTGCCAGCAGCGTAGCTACTCTAGCGGGAGGGTTTAACACAGATACGCAGTATTTT
CASSVATLAGGFNTDTQYF
>TRBJ2-3|NA|TRBV6-4|TRBD2
TGTGCCACGGCGGTGATAGCGGGTAGCACAGATACGCAGTATTTT
CATAVIAGSTDTQYF
>TRBJ2-5|NA|TRBV7-9|TRBD1
TGTGCCAGCAGCCACCGGACAGGGGAAGAGACCCAGTACTTC
CASSHRTGEETQYF
>TRBJ2-7|once|TRBV27|TRBD1
TGTGCCAGCAGTATACAGGGGCCCGACGAGCAGTACTTC
CASSIQGPDEQYF
>TRBJ2-7|NA|TRBV4-2|NA
TGTGCCAGCAGCCAAGAACCACTAGCTTCCCACGAGCAGTACTTC
CASSQEPLASHEQYF
>TRBJ2-1|NA|TRBV7-9|TRBD1
TGTGCCAGCATCCTTTCAGGGGGTTTGGCAGACGAGCAGTTCTTC
CASILSGGLADEQFF
>TRBJ1-6|NA|TRBV7-8|NA
TGTGCCAGCAGCCCTAGGACAGATCCAGCTTATAATTCACCCCTCCACTTT
CASSPRTDPAYNSPLHF
>TRBJ2-7|NA|TRBV5-1|NA
TGCGCCAGCAGCTTAACACCTTCCTACGAGCAGTACTTC
CASSLTPSYEQYF
>TRBJ2-2|NA|TRBV7-6|NA
TGTGCCAGCAGCTTAGGGGCAGGGGCTTCCACCGGGGAGCTGTTTTTT
CASSLGAGASTGELFF